This is a list of T cell receptor beta chains from one sample in a study of beta chain features in type 1 diabetes. The method was immunoSEQ multiplex PCR; TCRdb's version includes in-frame clones alone and lacks a portion of them. The table lists a few hundred thousand clones, around 10% of them singletons. The source material was central memory CD4+ T cells from blood. These receptor sequences come from a man aged 25 to 40 with type 1 diabetes. The CDR3 runs from the conserved cysteine through the conserved F or W. A D gene is named only where the DNA matches it firmly. A row's size may be missing; if present it is once, few, many or a size class.

j_gene | d_gene | abundance | v_gene | CDR3nt | CDR3aa
TRBJ2-2 | - | many | TRBV28 | TGTGCCAGCAGCCCCAGGGGAAGGGAGGACACCGGGGAGCTGTTTTTT | CASSPRGREDTGELFF
TRBJ2-3 | - | few | TRBV5-1 | TGCGCCAGCAGCTTGGAACAATTCACAGATACGCAGTATTTT | CASSLEQFTDTQYF
TRBJ1-2 | TRBD1 | - | TRBV13 | TGTGCCAGCAGCCCCGACAGGGTCAACTATGGCTACACCTTC | CASSPDRVNYGYTF
TRBJ1-5 | TRBD1 | many | TRBV19 | TGTGCCAGTAGTATGCCCCTGGGACAGGGAAGAGATCAGCCCCAGCATTTT | CASSMPLGQGRDQPQHF
TRBJ1-1 | - | - | TRBV5-6 | TGTGCCAGCAGCTTTAGTGGCGGGGTTACTGAAGCTTTCTTT | CASSFSGGVTEAFF
TRBJ1-4 | - | - | TRBV9 | TGTGCCAGCAGCCCACGAGGAGCCCCAGTGAATGAAAAACTGTTTTTT | CASSPRGAPVNEKLFF
TRBJ2-7 | TRBD1 | many | TRBV10-2 | TGCGCCAGCAGTATGGACAGGGGGCAGGTGCAGTACTTC | CASSMDRGQVQYF
TRBJ2-6 | - | few | TRBV9 | TGTGCCAGCAGCGTAGGGCAGGGAGGTTCGGGGGCCAACGTCCTGACTTTC | CASSVGQGGSGANVLTF
TRBJ1-1 | - | few | TRBV18 | TGTGCCAGCTCCCCCCTGACGCTGAACACTGAAGCTTTCTTT | CASSPLTLNTEAFF
TRBJ2-1 | - | - | TRBV2 | TGTGCCAGCAGTGTACAGGGCATAGGGGGCAATGAGCAGTTCTTC | CASSVQGIGGNEQFF
TRBJ2-3 | - | - | TRBV10-1 | TGCGCCAGCAGTGAGCCCGACCGAGTAGCGGAGAAACTACATAACTCCCCCACAGATACGCAGTATTTT | CASSEPDRVAEKLHNSPTDTQYF
TRBJ2-4 | - | few | TRBV10-3 | TGTGCCAGCAGTGAAGCATCCTTCGGACGTCAGTACTTC | CASSEASFGRQYF
TRBJ2-7 | - | - | TRBV28 | TGTGCCAGCAGCTTCGGACAGGAGGGGGACGAGCAGTACTTC | CASSFGQEGDEQYF
TRBJ2-3 | - | many | TRBV9 | TGTGCCAGCAGCGTAGAGGTCAGGGGAGCAGATACGCAGTATTTT | CASSVEVRGADTQYF
TRBJ1-5 | - | many | TRBV19 | TGTGCCAGTAGTATTCTCGGACGGTCCGATCAGCCCCAGCATTTT | CASSILGRSDQPQHF
TRBJ2-7 | - | few | TRBV19 | TGTGCCAGTAGTATAGATTCCGGTCGGGCGGGAGAGCAGTACTTC | CASSIDSGRAGEQYF
TRBJ2-3 | TRBD2 | - | TRBV25-1 | TGTGCCAGCAGTAACCCGGGAGGCACCCGCACAGATACGCAGTATTTT | CASSNPGGTRTDTQYF
TRBJ2-7 | - | few | TRBV4-3 | TGCGCCAGCAGCCAAGATCGTCGGGCCTACGAGCAGTACTTC | CASSQDRRAYEQYF
TRBJ2-6 | - | many | TRBV23-1 | TGCGCCAGCAGAACAGGAGTCTCTGGGGCCAACGTCCTGACTTTC | CASRTGVSGANVLTF
TRBJ2-1 | - | many | TRBV6-5 | TGTGCCAGCAGTTACTCGTCCGGGACACTCAATGAGCAGTTCTTC | CASSYSSGTLNEQFF
TRBJ1-1 | TRBD1 | few | TRBV7-2 | TGTGCCAGCAGACTAGGGACAGAAAACACTGAAGCTTTCTTT | CASRLGTENTEAFF
TRBJ2-1 | TRBD1 | - | TRBV5-1 | TGCGCCAGCAGCTTGGACCTCGGACAGGGAGACAATGAGCAGTTCTTC | CASSLDLGQGDNEQFF
TRBJ1-5 | - | - | TRBV5-1 | TGCGCCAGCAGCTCGGGAGACGGGAATCAGCCCCAGCATTTT | CASSSGDGNQPQHF
TRBJ2-7 | - | few | TRBV7-8 | TGTGCCAGCAGCTTAGGGAACCTAGCCTCCGAGCAGTACTTC | CASSLGNLASEQYF
TRBJ2-4 | - | - | TRBV7-9 | TGTGCCAGCAGCTTAGGGCAGGGAAGGGGCATTCAGTACTTC | CASSLGQGRGIQYF
TRBJ1-2 | - | many | TRBV28 | TGTGCCAGCAGTTTGGGACACGGTGGGAACTATGGCTACACCTTC | CASSLGHGGNYGYTF
TRBJ2-3 | TRBD1 | few | TRBV6-1 | TGTGCCAGCAGGAGGGGACAGGGTCTCGATACGCAGTATTTT | CASRRGQGLDTQYF
TRBJ2-1 | TRBD1 | - | TRBV7-8 | TGTGCCAGCAGCCCAACGAAGACAGGGGTTGAGCAGTTCTTC | CASSPTKTGVEQFF
TRBJ2-3 | TRBD2 | - | TRBV11-2 | TGTGCCAGCAGTCCGGGACTAGCGGTGGATACGCAGTATTTT | CASSPGLAVDTQYF
TRBJ1-5 | - | - | TRBV28 | TGTGCCAGCAGTATTCGGACGCCCGCCCGGAGTCAGCCCCAGCATTTT | CASSIRTPARSQPQHF
TRBJ1-5 | TRBD1 | - | TRBV7-9 | TGTGCCAGCAGCTTGGACAGGGGAGGACTCCAGCCCCAGCATTTT | CASSLDRGGLQPQHF
TRBJ2-7 | - | few | TRBV30 | TGTGCCTGGAGTGCGTGGGGCCCCTACGAGCAGTACTTC | CAWSAWGPYEQYF
TRBJ2-1 | TRBD2 | few | TRBV18 | TGTGCCAGCTCACCACCGGGACTATCCCCCCCCGAGCAGTTCTTC | CASSPPGLSPPEQFF
TRBJ2-5 | - | few | TRBV11-1 | TGTGCCAGCAGCTTTCACCAGGGGGGAGAGACCCAGTACTTC | CASSFHQGGETQYF
TRBJ1-5 | - | - | TRBV7-2 | TGTGCCAGCACCCCCCGGGGCAGCAATCAGCCCCAGCATTTT | CASTPRGSNQPQHF
TRBJ1-5 | - | - | TRBV5-1 | TGCGCCAGCAGCCTAGATCCTTTGGGCAATCAGCCCCAGCATTTT | CASSLDPLGNQPQHF
TRBJ2-5 | TRBD2 | few | TRBV4-1 | TGCGCCAGCAGCCAAGAAGCGGGAGGGGGCAGGCGAGAGACCCAGTACTTC | CASSQEAGGGRRETQYF
TRBJ1-1 | - | few | TRBV5-5 | TGTGCCAGCAGCTTTGGCCCCTTAACAGCGAACACTGAAGCTTTCTTT | CASSFGPLTANTEAFF
TRBJ1-5 | - | many | TRBV28 | TGTGCCAGCAGCCCCCCGGATCAGGGTCAGCCCCAGCATTTT | CASSPPDQGQPQHF
TRBJ2-5 | TRBD1 | - | TRBV19 | TGTGCCAGTAGTCAGACAGGGTTCCAAGAGACCCAGTACTTC | CASSQTGFQETQYF
TRBJ1-1 | - | many | TRBV10-3 | TGTGCCATCAGCGAGAACACTGAAGCTTTCTTT | CAISENTEAFF
TRBJ2-2 | - | - | TRBV7-2 | TGTGCCAGCAGCTTACAGACCGGGGAGCTGTTTTTT | CASSLQTGELFF
TRBJ1-5 | TRBD1 | few | TRBV28 | TGTGCCAGCAGTTTAGTGACAGGGGGGAATCAGCCCCAGCATTTT | CASSLVTGGNQPQHF
TRBJ2-7 | - | - | TRBV7-2 | TGTGCCAGCAGCTTAGCGCACAACTACGAGCAGTACTTC | CASSLAHNYEQYF
TRBJ2-2 | TRBD2 | few | TRBV4-3 | TGCGCCAGCAGCCAAGGAACTAGGACTAGCGGGACCACCGGGGAGCTGTTTTTT | CASSQGTRTSGTTGELFF
TRBJ2-3 | TRBD2 | few | TRBV7-2 | TGTGCCAGCAGCTTAGAGGGTGGCGGGAGGTACACAGATACGCAGTATTTT | CASSLEGGGRYTDTQYF
TRBJ1-4 | - | - | TRBV18 | TGTGCCAGCGCACGAGCAACTAATGAAAAACTGTTTTTT | CASARATNEKLFF
TRBJ2-1 | - | - | TRBV28 | TGTGCCAGCAGTGGTCAGGGACGTGAGCAGTTCTTC | CASSGQGREQFF
TRBJ2-1 | TRBD2 | few | TRBV5-1 | TGCGCCAGCAGCCGGGAGGCAGTGATAGATGAGCAGTTCTTC | CASSREAVIDEQFF
TRBJ2-7 | - | few | TRBV11-2 | TGTGCCAGCAGCTTATTGGCCGGACACGAGCAGTACTTC | CASSLLAGHEQYF
TRBJ2-3 | - | - | TRBV4-3 | TGCGCCAGCAGCCAAGGAGGAAGCACAGATACGCAGTATTTT | CASSQGGSTDTQYF
TRBJ1-2 | - | - | TRBV28 | TGTGCCAGCAGTTTATACAGAAGGCTTAGAGGCTACACCTTC | CASSLYRRLRGYTF
TRBJ1-2 | - | few | TRBV20-1 | TGCAGTGCTAGCGCGTACTATGGCTACACCTTC | CSASAYYGYTF
TRBJ1-1 | - | few | TRBV29-1 | TGCAGCGGGGGAGTCAGGGCGAACACTGAAGCTTTCTTT | CSGGVRANTEAFF
TRBJ2-1 | - | many | TRBV5-1 | TGCGCCAGCAGCTTGAACTCCTACAATGAGCAGTTCTTC | CASSLNSYNEQFF
TRBJ1-5 | - | - | TRBV6-5 | TGTGCCACCCCGGGGACGGCTGAAGATCAGCCCCAGCATTTT | CATPGTAEDQPQHF
TRBJ2-7 | TRBD1 | - | TRBV12-5 | TGTGCTAGTGGTTTTGACAGGGTTGGTGAGCAGTACTTC | CASGFDRVGEQYF
TRBJ1-1 | - | few | TRBV5-1 | TGCGCCAGCAGCTTGGACAGCCGGAACACTGAAGCTTTCTTT | CASSLDSRNTEAFF
TRBJ2-1 | TRBD1 | few | TRBV28 | TGTGCCAGCAGTTTACTTGGGACAGGTTACAATGAGCAGTTCTTC | CASSLLGTGYNEQFF
TRBJ2-2 | TRBD1 | - | TRBV7-2 | TGTGCCAGCAGCTTCCGCCAGGGGGACACCGGGGAGCTGTTTTTT | CASSFRQGDTGELFF